This entry is about one T cell receptor (beta chain). Its specificity is unknown. Trimming took 0 bases from V and 3 from J; bases not matched to a gene: 7. CDR3 size: 16 residues. The germline CDR1 and CDR2 sequences are SGHRS and YFSETQ. Profiling relied on immunoSEQ multiplex PCR, and the TCRdb table lists in-frame clones only, not all of them. The sample includes about 1.1 million clones, around 78% seen only once; the top ten take more than 0.45%. The data are from a study of shared clonotypes between healthy human individuals. Broader study findings: The represented genetic and exposure-history diversity was limited by the small number of donors.

The clonotype originates from a man aged 18 to 30 in good health. Some clones in this sample may be carry-over from other donors' samples. The source material was memory CD4+ T cells from PBMCs. As to subset: CD45RA-negative fraction. The chain employs TRBV5-1 and TRBJ2-7, with TRBD2 matching 9 bases. As DNA, the CDR3 is TGCGCCAGCAGCTTGGATGCGGGAGGGCTTGGCTACGAGCAGTACTTC. Translated: CASSLDAGGLGYEQYF.